This T cell receptor (beta chain) was obtained from a study of blood T cell repertoires in COVID-19. About the study: There were acute and convalescent COVID-19 samples, and they came from the United States, Italy and Spain. In each case, the material was cDNA or gDNA derived from T cells, B-cell-depleted T cells, or PBMCs.

In the original workflow: How many nucleated cells were present was estimated from reference gene primer amplification. Method: immunoSEQ multiplex PCR; TCRdb's copy keeps in-frame clones and lacks some. V and J calls and clone size are copied from that table; D and trimming were computed from the DNA. The data show about 140,000 clones, with approximately 84% seen just once and around 8% held by the top ten. Trimming took 5 bases from V and 9 from J, leaving 11 bases between them. The germline V gene has CDR1 SGHTA and CDR2 FQGNSA. The CDR3 is 12 residues long. The receptor's source is a human donor in a cohort sampled during active COVID-19. What was sequenced was peripheral blood. This chain joins TRBV7-2 and TRBJ2-1; D is undetermined. CDR3 coding DNA: TGTGCCAGCAGCCCCCGGGTGGGTGAGCAGTTCTTC. Protein: CASSPRVGEQFF.